Presented here are 15 T cell receptor beta chains from one specimen sequenced in a study of blood T cell repertoires in COVID-19. Profiled with immunoSEQ multiplex PCR; TCRdb holds only in-frame clones, not every one. The sample gives about 210,000 clones, almost 85% of which show up once; approximately 8% is in the top ten. The sample was peripheral blood. Receptors originate from a woman aged 45-59 years with active or convalescent COVID-19.

The chain employs TRBV28 and TRBJ1-1; D not resolved. The CDR3 length is 12 residues. Trimming took off 3 bases at V and 7 bases at J, with 9 bases between the two ends. Germline V lookup: CDR1 MDHEN, CDR2 SYDVKM. The CDR3 loop reads CASSFLGGEAFF. The CDR3, as DNA: TGTGCCAGCAGTTTTCTTGGAGGTGAAGCTTTCTTT.

The V call is TRBV7-2, the J call TRBJ1-4, with 12 bases matching TRBD1. In germline, CDR1 is SGHTA, CDR2 FQGNSA. The CDR3 has 17 residues. Trimming took 3 bases from V and 2 from J; bases not matched to a gene: 4. The CDR3 reads CASSLGQGASTNEKLFF. The CDR3 region has the DNA TGTGCCAGCAGCTTGGGACAGGGGGCCTCGACTAATGAAAAACTGTTTTTT.

As concerns this clone: Other nucleotide sequences from this sample produce the same CDR3. The chain is built from TRBV6-5 and TRBJ1-1; D remains ambiguous. The germline V gene has CDR1 MNHEY and CDR2 SVGAGI. There are 13 residues in the CDR3. The V and J ends lost 6 bases and 1 base respectively, with 9 bases between them. The CDR3 region is CASRLTGNTEAFF. CDR3 sequence (DNA): TGTGCCAGCAGACTTACGGGGAACACTGAAGCTTTCTTT.

V and J are TRBV5-1 and TRBJ2-3, with 12 bases aligning to TRBD2. The CDR3 is made up of 17 amino acids. Germline V gives CDR1 SGHRS, CDR2 YFSETQ. The ends lost 2 bases at V and 3 bases at J; junction bases unmatched: 7. This CDR3 is CASSFPGTSGLTDTQYF. Here the CDR3 DNA reads TGCGCCAGCAGCTTCCCAGGGACTAGCGGGTTGACAGATACGCAGTATTTT.

The chain uses TRBV2 and TRBJ1-5; 9 bases are shared with TRBD1. This CDR3 region has 15 residues. Germline values: CDR1 SNHLY, CDR2 FYNNEI. The V segment lost 6 bases and the J segment 0 bases; nucleotides outside the gene matches: 3. The CDR3 is CASSGQGISNQPQHF. The CDR3 nucleotides are TGTGCCAGCAGCGGACAGGGGATTAGCAATCAGCCCCAGCATTTT.

This clone has just a few counts. The chain has TRBV19 and TRBJ2-2; 7 bases match TRBD2. The CDR3 sequence is 13 residues long. V dropped 4 bases and J dropped 7; count of bases not matched to a gene: 3. Germline CDR1 and CDR2: LNHDA and SQIVND (reference sequence). The CDR3 sequence is CASSTRGNGELFF. The CDR3 DNA is TGTGCCAGTAGTACGCGGGGGAACGGGGAGCTGTTTTTT.

The rearrangement uses TRBV11-2 and TRBJ2-7, with 13 positions matching TRBD2. The germline V gene encodes CDR1 SGHAT and CDR2 FQNNGV. V trimming: 3 bases; J trimming: 8 bases; junction bases outside the gene matches: 10. The CDR3 is 16 residues long. The DNA of the CDR3 is TGTGCCAGCAGCTTCGGGACTAGCGGGATCCTTATGAAGCAGTACTTC. Translation: CASSFGTSGILMKQYF.

The chain employs TRBV5-1 and TRBJ2-7; 11 nucleotides line up with TRBD1. CDR3 size: 17 residues. The germline V gene has CDR1 SGHRS and CDR2 YFSETQ. V lost 4 bases, J lost 3 bases, and 12 bases stayed unmatched. The CDR3 DNA is TGCGCCAGCAGCGAATTGCCCCCCGGGACAGGGGGCTACGAGCAGTACGTC. Residues: CASSELPPGTGGYEQYV.

The rearrangement links TRBV28 to TRBJ2-5, with 9 bases lining up with TRBD1. The CDR3 is made up of 16 amino acids. After removal of 5 bases from V and 0 bases from J, the junction contained 7 bases not matched to a gene. Per the germline V gene, CDR1 is MDHEN and CDR2 is SYDVKM. The CDR3 region is CASSDPGTGYQETQYF. The CDR3 DNA is TGTGCCAGCAGTGATCCCGGGACAGGGTACCAAGAGACCCAGTACTTC.

The V and J genes are TRBV18 and TRBJ1-3; the D is unclear. V dropped 2 bases and J dropped 0 bases, with 8 bases sitting between them. There are 15 residues in the CDR3. The germline gives CDR1 KGHSH, CDR2 LQKENI. The CDR3 coding sequence is TGTGCCAGCTCACCAGGCGGCAGCTCTGGAAACACCATATATTTT. Amino acids: CASSPGGSSGNTIYF.

The chain joins TRBV3-1 (or the pseudogene TRBV3-2) to TRBJ2-2; 8 nucleotides align to TRBD2. This CDR3 contains 16 residues. Trimming removed 4 bases from V and 7 bases from J; junction bases left unmatched: 11. Germline V gene sequence: CDR1 LGHDT, CDR2 YNNKEL (reference sequence). CDR3 in DNA: TGTGCCAGCAGCCGCCCCCGGGGGGGTCTCGGCGGGGAGCTGTTTTTT. It translates to CASSRPRGGLGGELFF.

V is TRBV5-4 and J is TRBJ2-3; D unclear. Per germline, CDR1 SGHNT and CDR2 YYREEE (reference sequence). The CDR3 consists of 12 residues. The ends were cut back, 4 bases at V and 2 bases at J, with 5 bases in the middle. The CDR3 protein is CASSPTTDTQYF. Here the CDR3 DNA reads TGTGCCAGCAGCCCTACCACAGATACGCAGTATTTT.

The rearrangement links TRBV9 to TRBJ1-3, with D possibly TRBD1 on 5 matching bases. The CDR3 totals 15 residues. The germline V and J ends were trimmed by 0 bases and 6 bases, with 13 bases remaining between them. Germline V gene lookup returns CDR1 SGDLS and CDR2 YYNGEE. The CDR3 loop reads CASSVGQGAENTIYF. The CDR3 nucleotides are TGTGCCAGCAGCGTAGGGCAAGGGGCAGAAAACACCATATATTTT.

The table lists this clone with a count of one. The gene calls are TRBV18 and TRBJ1-3; the D gene is possibly TRBD1 (6 bases). This CDR3 region has 14 residues. Germline V gene lookup returns CDR1 KGHSH and CDR2 LQKENI. Trimming took 8 bases from V and 4 from J, leaving 15 bases between them. DNA of the CDR3: TGTGCCAGCCCCCAAGGGGGTCTGGGAAACACCATATATTTT. It translates to CASPQGGLGNTIYF.

Comment on this clone: Other DNA sequences in this sample translate to the same CDR3. The chain uses TRBV28 and TRBJ1-1; D not resolved. CDR3 size: 12 residues. Trimming removed 9 bases at V and 1 base at J, with 9 bases between. CDR1 is MDHEN and CDR2 is SYDVKM in the germline V gene. CDR3 protein: CASTVRNTEAFF. CDR3 DNA sequence: TGTGCCAGTACAGTGAGGAACACTGAAGCTTTCTTT.